The clone carrying this TCR beta chain was seen only a few times. What was amplified from RNA transcripts were TCR beta CDR3 regions. TCR CDR3 underwent first-round RT-PCR with the HTBI primer set. A single record per CDR3 protein comes from TCRdb applying MiXCR to the multiplex PCR reads. The sample has approximately 200,000 distinct CDR3 sequences, 18% seen once; the top ten hold just under 45%. These data are taken from a study of T cells in Graves' hyperthyroidism and ophthalmopathy. Overall study context: Peripheral blood was drawn at first diagnosis, prior to all treatment.

Losses at the gene ends were 0 bases for V and 7 bases for J; bases not matched to a gene: 3. The CDR3 sequence is 14 residues long. Germline assignment: CDR1 SGDLS and CDR2 YYNGEE. Patients were aged 18 to 65, had disease duration under 2 months, and had newly diagnosed hyperthyroidism. Clinicians diagnosed patients from clinical symptoms, serum thyroxine and TRAb, thyroid ultrasound and orbital computed tomography. PBMCs were collected from an approximately 9.3 ml volume of fresh peripheral blood. This receptor was identified in a man in his forties or fifties with Graves' hyperthyroidism. V usage is TRBV9 and J usage is TRBJ2-1; the match to TRBD2 covers 8 bases. The sample was blood. The CDR3 nucleotides are TGTGCCAGCAGCGTAGCGGGGGGGCGAAATGAGCAGTTCTTC. It is translated as CASSVAGGRNEQFF.